The 4 T cell receptor beta chains below were found in one sample sequenced in a study of T cell responses to AZD1222 COVID-19 vaccine. Measured with immunoSEQ multiplex PCR; TCRdb has only the in-frame clones, and not every one. The table has about 67,000 clones, less than 90% seen once; the top ten hold 21%. Sequenced here: peripheral blood, sampled on day 0 of AZD1222 vaccination. The receptors shown here come from an adult in good health.

V and J are TRBV6-2 or TRBV6-3 and TRBJ1-4; tentative D call: TRBD1 (6 bases). Germline CDR1 MNHEY, CDR2 SVGEGT. CDR3 length: 15 amino acids. The ends were cut back, 3 bases at V and 5 bases at J, with 13 bases in the middle. As DNA, the CDR3 is TGTGCCAGCAGTTATTTGGGCCAGGGGAATGAAAAACTGTTTTTT. As protein: CASSYLGQGNEKLFF.

J is TRBJ2-7 and V is TRBV3-1 (or the pseudogene TRBV3-2); 10 bases agree with TRBD2. This CDR3 region has 17 residues. J was trimmed by 5 bases and V by 1 base; bases with no gene match: 11. Germline V gene data show CDR1 as LGHDT and CDR2 as YNNKEL (reference sequence). CDR3 DNA: TGTGCCAGCAGCCAAGTTCTCGAGCGGGAGGGCCACGACGAGCAGTACTTC. Translating gives CASSQVLEREGHDEQYF.

The chain uses TRBV19 and TRBJ1-1; D is unclear. Germline loops: CDR1 LNHDA, CDR2 SQIVND (reference sequence). Trimming stripped 1 base from V and 1 base from J, with 4 bases between. The CDR3 consists of 13 residues. CDR3: CASSIGGNTEAFF. CDR3 coding DNA: TGTGCCAGTAGTATAGGTGGGAACACTGAAGCTTTCTTT.

In its sample, this clone was seen a few times. The rearrangement joins TRBV7-9 to TRBJ1-1; possible D gene TRBD1, 5 bases. The CDR3 is made up of 17 amino acids. CDR1 and CDR2 (germline): SEHNR, FQNEAQ (reference sequence). Between the trimmed V and J ends, which lost 2 bases and 5 bases, there was a span of 21 bases. CDR3: CASSLREAGTPWTEAFF. DNA for the CDR3: TGTGCCAGCAGCTTAAGGGAAGCCGGGACCCCATGGACTGAAGCTTTCTTT.